This T cell receptor (beta chain) came from a study of OX40 agonist ivuxolimab in advanced cancers. Study-level information: Given to patients was ivuxolimab, an agonistic anti-OX40 (CD134) antibody. Among those treated, three patients had partial responses, one with hepatocellular carcinoma and two with cutaneous melanoma.

Libraries were prepared by immunoSEQ multiplex PCR; TCRdb keeps only in-frame clonotypes and omits some of them. The table records 35,000 to 45,000 clones, 70% to 85% of them present only once. There are 14 residues in the CDR3. Trimming removed 1 base from V and 5 bases from J, with 11 bases in between. Germline CDR1 SGHVS, CDR2 FNYEAQ. On this clone itself: The antigen is not known.

The study's findings and limits: Not determined was the antigen specificity of the expanded peripheral T cells. Partial responders at 0.1-3.0 mg/kg showed near-lowest clonal expansion.

The sequencing used CD4+ or CD8+ T cells sorted from blood, collected in a trial of the OX40 agonist ivuxolimab. The origin of this receptor is an adult with an advanced solid tumor such as melanoma, head and neck, liver or kidney cancer. The chain recombines TRBV7-6 with TRBJ2-5, with a tentative D call TRBD1 (5 bases). The CDR3 region has the DNA TGTGCCAGCAGCTTAGGAAGGGGTCGGGAGACCCAGTACTTC. This codes for CASSLGRGRETQYF.